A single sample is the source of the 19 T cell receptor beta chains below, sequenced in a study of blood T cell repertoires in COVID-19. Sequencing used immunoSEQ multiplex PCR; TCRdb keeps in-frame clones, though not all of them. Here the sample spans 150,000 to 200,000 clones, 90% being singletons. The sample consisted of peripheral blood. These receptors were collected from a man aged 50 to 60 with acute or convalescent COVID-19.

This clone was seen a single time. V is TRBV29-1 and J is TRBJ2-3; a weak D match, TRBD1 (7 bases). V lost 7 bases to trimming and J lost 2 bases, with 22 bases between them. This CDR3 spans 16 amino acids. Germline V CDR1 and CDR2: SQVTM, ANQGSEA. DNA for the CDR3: TGCAGCGCGCCAGGGGGGCCTTCTTGGGACACAGATACGCAGTATTTT. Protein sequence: CSAPGGPSWDTDTQYF.

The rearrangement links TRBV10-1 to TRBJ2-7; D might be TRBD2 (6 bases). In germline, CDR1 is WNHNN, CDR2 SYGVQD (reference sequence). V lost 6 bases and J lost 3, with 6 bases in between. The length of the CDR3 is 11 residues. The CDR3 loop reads CASSGGYEQYF. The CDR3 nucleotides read TGCGCCAGCAGCGGGGGCTACGAGCAGTACTTC.

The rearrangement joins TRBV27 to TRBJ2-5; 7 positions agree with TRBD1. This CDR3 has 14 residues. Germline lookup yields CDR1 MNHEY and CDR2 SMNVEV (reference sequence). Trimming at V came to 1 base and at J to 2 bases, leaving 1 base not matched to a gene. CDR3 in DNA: TGTGCCAGCAGTTTATGGGGACAGCAAGAGACCCAGTACTTC. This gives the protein CASSLWGQQETQYF.

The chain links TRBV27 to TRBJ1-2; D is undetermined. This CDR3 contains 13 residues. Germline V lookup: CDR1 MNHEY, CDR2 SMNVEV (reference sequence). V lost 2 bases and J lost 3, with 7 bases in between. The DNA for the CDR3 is TGTGCCAGCAGTTTACGGGGTCACTATGGCTACACCTTC. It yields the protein CASSLRGHYGYTF.

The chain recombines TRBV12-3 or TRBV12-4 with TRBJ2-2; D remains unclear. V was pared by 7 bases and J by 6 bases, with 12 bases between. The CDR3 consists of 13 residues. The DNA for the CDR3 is TGTGCCAGCAAACCCACAGCTGCCGGGGAGCTGTTTTTT. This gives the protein CASKPTAAGELFF.

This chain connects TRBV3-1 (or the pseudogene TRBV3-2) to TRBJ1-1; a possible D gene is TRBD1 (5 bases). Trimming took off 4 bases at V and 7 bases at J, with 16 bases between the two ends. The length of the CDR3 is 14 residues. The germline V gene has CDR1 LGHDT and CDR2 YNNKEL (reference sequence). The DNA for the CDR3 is TGTGCCAGCAGCCCCTGGGGCAGCAGAGTTGAAGCTTTCTTT. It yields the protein CASSPWGSRVEAFF.

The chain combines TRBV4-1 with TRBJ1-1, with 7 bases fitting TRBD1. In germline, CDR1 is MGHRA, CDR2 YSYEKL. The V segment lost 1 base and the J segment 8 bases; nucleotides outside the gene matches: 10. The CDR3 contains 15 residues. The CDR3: CASSQAGQPTGEAFF. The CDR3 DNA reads TGCGCCAGCAGCCAAGCGGGACAGCCAACAGGCGAAGCTTTCTTT.

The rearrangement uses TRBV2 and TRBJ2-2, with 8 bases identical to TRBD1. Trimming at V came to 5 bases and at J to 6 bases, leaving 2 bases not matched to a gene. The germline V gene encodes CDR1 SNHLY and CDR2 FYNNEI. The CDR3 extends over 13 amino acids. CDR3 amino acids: CASSYRGAGELFF. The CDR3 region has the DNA TGTGCCAGCAGTTACAGGGGGGCCGGGGAGCTGTTTTTT.

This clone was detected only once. Written as DNA, the CDR3 is TGTGCCAGAAGCTTGAAACAGGGGGGGACTAATGAAAAACTGTTTTTT. It yields the protein CARSLKQGGTNEKLFF. The chain uses TRBV5-3 and TRBJ1-4; 8 bases match TRBD1. TRBV5-3 is reported as an ORF; its role is uncertain. The CDR3 is made up of 16 amino acids. J was trimmed by 2 bases and V by 1 base; bases with no gene match: 4.

The CDR3 reads CASSSQVSTDTQYF. DNA for the CDR3: TGCGCCAGCAGCTCCCAGGTTAGCACAGATACGCAGTATTTT. The rearrangement uses TRBV5-1 and TRBJ2-3; the D is unclear. From germline, CDR1 is SGHRS and CDR2 YFSETQ. This CDR3 has 14 amino acids. V was clipped by 3 bases and J by 0 bases, with 8 bases between them.

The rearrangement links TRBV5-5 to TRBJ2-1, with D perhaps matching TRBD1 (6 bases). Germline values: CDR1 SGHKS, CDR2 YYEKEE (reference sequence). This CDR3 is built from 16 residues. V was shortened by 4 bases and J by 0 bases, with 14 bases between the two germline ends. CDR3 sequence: CASSPPGRGSYNEQFF. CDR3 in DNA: TGTGCCAGCAGCCCCCCGGGCAGGGGCTCCTACAATGAGCAGTTCTTC.

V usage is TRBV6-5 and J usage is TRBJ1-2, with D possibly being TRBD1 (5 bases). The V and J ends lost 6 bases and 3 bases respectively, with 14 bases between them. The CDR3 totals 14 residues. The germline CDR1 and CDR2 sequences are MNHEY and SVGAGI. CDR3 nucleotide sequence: TGTGCCAGCAGAGGGCTCGGGGGTTACTATGGCTACACCTTC. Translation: CASRGLGGYYGYTF.

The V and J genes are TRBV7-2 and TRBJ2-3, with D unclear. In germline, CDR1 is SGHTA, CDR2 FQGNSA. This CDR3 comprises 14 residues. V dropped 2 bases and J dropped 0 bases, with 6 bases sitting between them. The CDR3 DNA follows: TGTGCCAGCAGCTTACAATTTAGCACAGATACGCAGTATTTT. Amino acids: CASSLQFSTDTQYF. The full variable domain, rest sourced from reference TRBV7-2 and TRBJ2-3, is GAGVSQSPSNKVTEKGKDVELRCDPISGHTALYWYRQSLGQGLEFLIYFQGNSAPDKSGLPSDRFSAERTGGSVSTLTIQRTQQEDSAVYLCASSLQFSTDTQYFGPGTRLTVL.

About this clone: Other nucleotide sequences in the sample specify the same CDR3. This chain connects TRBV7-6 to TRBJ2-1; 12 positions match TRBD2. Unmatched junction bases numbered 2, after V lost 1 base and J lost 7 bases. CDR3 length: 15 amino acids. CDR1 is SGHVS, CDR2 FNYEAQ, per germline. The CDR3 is CASSLGLAGVNEQFF. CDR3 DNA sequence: TGTGCCAGCAGCTTAGGACTAGCGGGAGTTAATGAGCAGTTCTTC.

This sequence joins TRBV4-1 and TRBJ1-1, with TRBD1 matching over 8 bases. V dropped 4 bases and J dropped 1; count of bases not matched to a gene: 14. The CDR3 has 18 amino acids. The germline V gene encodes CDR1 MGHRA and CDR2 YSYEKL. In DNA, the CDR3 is TGCGCCAGCAGCCCCTACTCAATCCGACAGGGGAAGAACACTGAAGCTTTCTTT. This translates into CASSPYSIRQGKNTEAFF.

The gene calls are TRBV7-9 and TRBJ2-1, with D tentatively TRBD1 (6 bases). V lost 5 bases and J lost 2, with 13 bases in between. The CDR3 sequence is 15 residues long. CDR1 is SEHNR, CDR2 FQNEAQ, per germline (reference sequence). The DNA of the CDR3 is TGTGCCAGCAGCGGAGGACAGCCTACCTACAATGAGCAGTTCTTC. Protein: CASSGGQPTYNEQFF.

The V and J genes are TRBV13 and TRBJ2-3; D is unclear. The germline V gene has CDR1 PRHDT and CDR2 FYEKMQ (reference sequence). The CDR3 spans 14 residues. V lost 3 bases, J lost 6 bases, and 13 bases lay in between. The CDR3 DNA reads TGTGCCAGCAGCTTCGGGTTTCCCGGGGATACGCAGTATTTT. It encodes CASSFGFPGDTQYF.

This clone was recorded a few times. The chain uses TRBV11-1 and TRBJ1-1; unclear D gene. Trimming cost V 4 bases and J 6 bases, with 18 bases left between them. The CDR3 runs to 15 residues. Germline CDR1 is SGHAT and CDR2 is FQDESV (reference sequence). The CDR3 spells CASSSGEGGSPEAFF. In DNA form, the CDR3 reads TGTGCCAGCAGCTCAGGAGAGGGCGGATCCCCTGAAGCTTTCTTT.

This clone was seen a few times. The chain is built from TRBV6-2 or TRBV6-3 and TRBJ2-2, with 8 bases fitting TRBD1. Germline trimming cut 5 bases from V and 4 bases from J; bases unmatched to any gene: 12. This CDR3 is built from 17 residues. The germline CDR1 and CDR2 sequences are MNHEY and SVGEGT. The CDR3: CASSPYLDRVVTGELFF. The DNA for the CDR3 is TGTGCCAGCAGTCCCTATCTGGACAGGGTGGTCACCGGGGAGCTGTTTTTT.